This TCR beta chain was observed in a study of cytomegalovirus exposure and HLA in healthy donors. Germline V gene sequence: CDR1 GTSNPN, CDR2 SVGIG (reference sequence). Trimming cost V 5 bases and J 2 bases, with 6 bases left between them. CDR3 length equals 11 residues. PCR amplification relied on 60 Vbeta primers (plus 13 Jbeta primers). Generated by immunoSEQ multiplex PCR, the TCRdb table keeps only in-frame clones and is missing some. The data show over 50,000 clones, with over 70% seen just once and just over 50% held by the top ten. Sequenced sample: PBMCs. The receptor was derived from a man over 45 in good health and CMV-seropositive. J is TRBJ1-2 and V is TRBV30; D is ambiguous. CDR3 sequence: CAWDKNYGYTF. CDR3 DNA sequence: TGTGCCTGGGACAAGAACTATGGCTACACCTTC.